The present TCR beta chain was sequenced within a study of tumor and adjacent non-tumor tissue in lung cancer. About the study: Samples averaged roughly 4.2 million productive TCRbeta reads each.

TCRbeta libraries were built with three rounds of nested PCR, modified from ARM-PCR. TCRdb reprocessed the multiplex PCR reads via MiXCR and lists one record per CDR3 protein. The profile shows approximately 90,000 distinct CDR3 sequences, around 57% of them singletons. CDR3 length equals 12 residues. V shed 3 bases and J shed 2 bases, with 8 bases lying between them. CDR1 DFQATT and CDR2 SNEGSKA come from the germline V gene (reference sequence). General observations from the study: Normal lung showed higher cumulative top 100 clone frequency than tumor.

This clonotype was seen ten or more times. Its antigen is undetermined. The template was RNA from unsorted bulk tissue. The rearrangement uses TRBV20-1 and TRBJ2-7; D is undetermined. Sequenced sample: lung tumor tissue. The clonotype comes from an older man with non-small cell lung cancer. The CDR3 loop reads CSASFHPYEQYF. In DNA, the CDR3 is TGCAGTGCTAGTTTCCACCCCTACGAGCAGTACTTC.